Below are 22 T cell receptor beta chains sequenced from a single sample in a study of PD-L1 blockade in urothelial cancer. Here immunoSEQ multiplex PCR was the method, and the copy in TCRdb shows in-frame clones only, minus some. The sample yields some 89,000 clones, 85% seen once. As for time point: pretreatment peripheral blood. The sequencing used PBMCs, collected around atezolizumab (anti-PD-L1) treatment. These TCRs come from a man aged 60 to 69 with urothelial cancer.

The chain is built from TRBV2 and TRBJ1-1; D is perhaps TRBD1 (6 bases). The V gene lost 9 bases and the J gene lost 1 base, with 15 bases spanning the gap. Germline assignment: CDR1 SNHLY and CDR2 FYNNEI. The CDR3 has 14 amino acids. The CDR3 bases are TGTGCCAGTAGACAGGAAAGAGGGAACACTGAAGCTTTCTTT. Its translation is CASRQERGNTEAFF.

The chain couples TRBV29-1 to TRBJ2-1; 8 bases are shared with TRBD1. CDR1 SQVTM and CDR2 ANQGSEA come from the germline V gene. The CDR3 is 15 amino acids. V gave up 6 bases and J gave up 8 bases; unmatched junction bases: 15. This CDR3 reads CSVIPIRDRSHEQFF. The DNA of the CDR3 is TGCAGCGTCATCCCCATCCGGGACAGGTCCCATGAGCAGTTCTTC.

For the CDR3, the DNA is TGTGCCAGCAGCATCACTCAGGGGGGTAATTCACCCCTCCACTTT. Its protein is CASSITQGGNSPLHF. The chain combines TRBV7-9 with TRBJ1-6; 7 nucleotides match TRBD1. V was pared by 5 bases and J by 6 bases, with 7 bases of the junction left unmatched. CDR1 is SEHNR and CDR2 is FQNEAQ in the germline V gene (reference sequence). The CDR3 runs 15 residues. The full variable domain, completed using reference TRBV7-9 and TRBJ1-6, is DTGVSQNPRHKITKRGQNVTFRCDPISEHNRLYWYRQTLGQGPEFLTYFQNEAQLEKSRLLSDRFSAERPKGSFSTLEIQRTEQGDSAMYLCASSITQGGNSPLHFGNGTRLTVT.

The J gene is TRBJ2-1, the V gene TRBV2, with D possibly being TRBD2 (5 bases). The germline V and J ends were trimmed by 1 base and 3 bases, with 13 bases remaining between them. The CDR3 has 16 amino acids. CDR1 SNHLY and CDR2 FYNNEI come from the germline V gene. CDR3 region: CASSEERLRIYNEQFF. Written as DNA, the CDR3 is TGTGCCAGCAGTGAAGAGCGACTAAGGATCTACAATGAGCAGTTCTTC.

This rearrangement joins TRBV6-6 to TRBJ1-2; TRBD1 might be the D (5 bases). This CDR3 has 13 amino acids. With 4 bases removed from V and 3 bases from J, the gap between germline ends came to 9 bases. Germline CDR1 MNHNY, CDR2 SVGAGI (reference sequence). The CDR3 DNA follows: TGTGCCAGCAGTTGGGGAGGGGACTATGGCTACACCTTC. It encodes CASSWGGDYGYTF.

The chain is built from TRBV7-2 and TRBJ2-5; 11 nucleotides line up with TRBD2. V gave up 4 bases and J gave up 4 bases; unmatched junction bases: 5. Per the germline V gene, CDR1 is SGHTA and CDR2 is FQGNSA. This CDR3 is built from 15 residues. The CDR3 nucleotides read TGTGCCAGCAGCTCAATAGCGGGAGGGGGAGAGACCCAGTACTTC. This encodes CASSSIAGGGETQYF.

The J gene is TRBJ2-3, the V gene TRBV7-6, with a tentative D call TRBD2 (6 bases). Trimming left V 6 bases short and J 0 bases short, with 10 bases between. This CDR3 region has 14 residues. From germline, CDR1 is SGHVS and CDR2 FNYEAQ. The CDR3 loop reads CASSYSGSTDTQYF. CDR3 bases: TGTGCCAGCAGTTATAGCGGTAGCACAGATACGCAGTATTTT.

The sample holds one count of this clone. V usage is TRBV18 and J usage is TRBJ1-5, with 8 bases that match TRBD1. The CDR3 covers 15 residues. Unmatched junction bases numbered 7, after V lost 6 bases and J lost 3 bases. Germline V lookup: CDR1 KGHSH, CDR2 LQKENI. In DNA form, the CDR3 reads TGTGCCAGCTCCCCCCAGACAGGGGACAATCAGCCCCAGCATTTT. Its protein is CASSPQTGDNQPQHF.

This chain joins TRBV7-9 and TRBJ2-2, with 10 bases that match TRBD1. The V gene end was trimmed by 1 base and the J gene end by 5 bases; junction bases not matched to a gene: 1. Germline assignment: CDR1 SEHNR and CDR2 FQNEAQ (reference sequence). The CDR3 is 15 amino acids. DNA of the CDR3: TGTGCCAGCAGCTTAGAGGGACAGGGGACCGGGGAGCTGTTTTTT. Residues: CASSLEGQGTGELFF.

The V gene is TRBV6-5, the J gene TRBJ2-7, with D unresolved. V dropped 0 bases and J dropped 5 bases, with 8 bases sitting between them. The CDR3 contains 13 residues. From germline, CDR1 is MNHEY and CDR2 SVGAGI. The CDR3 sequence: CASSYSMGNEQYF. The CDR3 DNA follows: TGTGCCAGCAGTTACTCGATGGGCAACGAGCAGTACTTC.

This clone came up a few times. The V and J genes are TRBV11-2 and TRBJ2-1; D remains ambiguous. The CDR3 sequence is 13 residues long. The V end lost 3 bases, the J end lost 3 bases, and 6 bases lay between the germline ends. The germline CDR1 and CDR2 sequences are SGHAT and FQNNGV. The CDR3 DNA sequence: TGTGCCAGCAGCTTGAACAGCTACAATGAGCAGTTCTTC. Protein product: CASSLNSYNEQFF.

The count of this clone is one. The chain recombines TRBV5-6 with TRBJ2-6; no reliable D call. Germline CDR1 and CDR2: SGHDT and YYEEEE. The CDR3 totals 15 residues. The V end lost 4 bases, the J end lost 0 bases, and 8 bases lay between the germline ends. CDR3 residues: CASSLVSSGANVLTF. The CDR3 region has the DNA TGTGCCAGCAGCCTTGTCAGCTCTGGGGCCAACGTCCTGACTTTC.

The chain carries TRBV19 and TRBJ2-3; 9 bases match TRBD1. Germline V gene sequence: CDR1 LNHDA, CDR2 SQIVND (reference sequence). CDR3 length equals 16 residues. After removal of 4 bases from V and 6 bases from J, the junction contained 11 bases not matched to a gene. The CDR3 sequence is CASSTSLGTGFDTQYF. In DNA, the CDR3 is TGTGCCAGTAGTACAAGCCTTGGGACAGGGTTCGATACGCAGTATTTT.

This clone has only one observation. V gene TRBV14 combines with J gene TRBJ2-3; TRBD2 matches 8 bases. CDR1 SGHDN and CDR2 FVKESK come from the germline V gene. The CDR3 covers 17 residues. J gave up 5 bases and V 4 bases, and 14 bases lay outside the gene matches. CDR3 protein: CASSRARARGGQDTQYF. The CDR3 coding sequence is TGTGCCAGCAGCCGCGCGAGAGCTCGGGGGGGGCAAGATACGCAGTATTTT.

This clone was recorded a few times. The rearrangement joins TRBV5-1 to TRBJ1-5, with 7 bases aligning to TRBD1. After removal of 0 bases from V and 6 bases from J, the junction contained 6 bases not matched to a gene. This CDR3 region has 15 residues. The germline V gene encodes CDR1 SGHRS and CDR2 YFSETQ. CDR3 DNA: TGCGCCAGCAGCTTGGAGACAGGGAACGGTCAGCCCCAGCATTTT. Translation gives CASSLETGNGQPQHF.

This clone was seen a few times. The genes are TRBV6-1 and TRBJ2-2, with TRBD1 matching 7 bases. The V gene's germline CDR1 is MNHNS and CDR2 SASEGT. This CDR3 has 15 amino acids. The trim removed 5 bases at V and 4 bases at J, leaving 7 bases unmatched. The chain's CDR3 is CASSPGQRITGELFF. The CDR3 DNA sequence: TGTGCCAGCAGTCCGGGACAGAGGATCACCGGGGAGCTGTTTTTT.

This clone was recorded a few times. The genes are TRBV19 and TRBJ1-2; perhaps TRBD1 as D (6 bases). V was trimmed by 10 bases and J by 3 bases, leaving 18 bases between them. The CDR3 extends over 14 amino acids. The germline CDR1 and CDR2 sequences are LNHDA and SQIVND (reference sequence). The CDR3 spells CATLGEGGYYGYTF. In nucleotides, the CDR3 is TGTGCCACCCTCGGAGAGGGGGGGTACTATGGCTACACCTTC.

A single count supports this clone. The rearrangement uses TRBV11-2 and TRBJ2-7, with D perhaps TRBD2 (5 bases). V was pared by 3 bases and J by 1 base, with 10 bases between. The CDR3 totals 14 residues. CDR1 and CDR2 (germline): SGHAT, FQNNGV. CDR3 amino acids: CASSFGGWSYEQYF. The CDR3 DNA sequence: TGTGCCAGCAGCTTCGGCGGGTGGTCCTACGAGCAGTACTTC.

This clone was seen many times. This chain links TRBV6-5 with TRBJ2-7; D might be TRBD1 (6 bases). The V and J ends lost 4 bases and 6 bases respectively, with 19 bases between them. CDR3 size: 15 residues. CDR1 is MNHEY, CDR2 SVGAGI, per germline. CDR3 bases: TGTGCCAGCAGTTCTCAGACCGGGACACCCTCCGAGCAGTACTTC. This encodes CASSSQTGTPSEQYF.

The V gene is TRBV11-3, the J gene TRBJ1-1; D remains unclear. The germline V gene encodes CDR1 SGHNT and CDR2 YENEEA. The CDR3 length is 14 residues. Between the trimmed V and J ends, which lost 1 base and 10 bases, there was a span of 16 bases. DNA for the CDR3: TGTGCCAGCAGCTTAGTCTTAGAGGGAGCGCGAGCTTTCTTT. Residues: CASSLVLEGARAFF.

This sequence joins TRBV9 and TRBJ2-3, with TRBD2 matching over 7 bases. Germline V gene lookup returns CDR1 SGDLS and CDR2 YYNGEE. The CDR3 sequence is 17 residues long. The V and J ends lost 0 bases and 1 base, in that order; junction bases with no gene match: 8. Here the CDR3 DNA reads TGTGCCAGCAGCGTAGGGACGGGGGGTGGACGCACAGATACGCAGTATTTT. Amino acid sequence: CASSVGTGGGRTDTQYF.

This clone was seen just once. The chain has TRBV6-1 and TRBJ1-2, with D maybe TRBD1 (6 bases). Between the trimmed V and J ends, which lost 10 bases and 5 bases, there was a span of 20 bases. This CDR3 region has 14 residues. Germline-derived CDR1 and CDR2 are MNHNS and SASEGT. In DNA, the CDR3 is TGTGCCACCAATACTGAACCGAGGGGGTATGGCTACACCTTC. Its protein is CATNTEPRGYGYTF.